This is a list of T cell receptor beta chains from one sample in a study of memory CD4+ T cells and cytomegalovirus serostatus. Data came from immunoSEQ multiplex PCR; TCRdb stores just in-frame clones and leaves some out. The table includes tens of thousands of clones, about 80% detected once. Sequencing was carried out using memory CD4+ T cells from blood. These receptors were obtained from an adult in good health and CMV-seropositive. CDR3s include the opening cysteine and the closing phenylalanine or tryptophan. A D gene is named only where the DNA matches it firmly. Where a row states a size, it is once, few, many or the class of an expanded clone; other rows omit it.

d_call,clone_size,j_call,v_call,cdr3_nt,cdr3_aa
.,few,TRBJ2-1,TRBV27,TGTGCCAGCAGTTCTTGGGGAAGGAATGAGCAGTTCTTC,CASSSWGRNEQFF
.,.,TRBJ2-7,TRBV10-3,TGTGCCATCAGTGAGAGGACTCCAGAGGTCAACGAGCAGTACTTC,CAISERTPEVNEQYF
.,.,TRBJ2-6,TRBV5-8,TGTGCCAGCAGCTTGGGTGCTACCAACTCTGGGGCCAACGTCCTGACTTTC,CASSLGATNSGANVLTF
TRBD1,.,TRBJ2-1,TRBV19,TGTGCCAGTAGTCCCTACGGAACAGGGGCGGACAATGAGCAGTTCTTC,CASSPYGTGADNEQFF
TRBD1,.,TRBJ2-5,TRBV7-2,TGTGCCAGCAGTCCGGGACAGGGATACGAGACCCAGTACTTC,CASSPGQGYETQYF
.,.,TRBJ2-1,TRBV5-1,TGCGCCAGCAGTCAGCGGCGATCCTACAATGAGCAGTTCTTC,CASSQRRSYNEQFF
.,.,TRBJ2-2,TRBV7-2,TGTGCCAGCAGCTTAGGAGCGCGCACCGGGGAGCTGTTTTTT,CASSLGARTGELFF
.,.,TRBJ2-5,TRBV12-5,TGTGCTAGTGGGACGTCGGACGCAATAGAGGGGAGGGAGACCCAGTACTTC,CASGTSDAIEGRETQYF
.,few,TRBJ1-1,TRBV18,TGTGCCAGCTCACCACCATCGACGGGAGGGACCCACGCTTTCTTT,CASSPPSTGGTHAFF
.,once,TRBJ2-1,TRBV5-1,TGCGCCAGCAGCGTTGGCGGGGCGTCGGCCGTCAATGAGCAGTTCTTC,CASSVGGASAVNEQFF
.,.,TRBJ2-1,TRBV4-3,TGCGCCAGCAGCCAAGAGGCTAGTTCGGGCCATGAGCAGTTCTTC,CASSQEASSGHEQFF
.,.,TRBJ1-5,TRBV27,TGTGCCAGCAGTTTAACCCAGGCCGGTCAGCCCCAGCATTTT,CASSLTQAGQPQHF
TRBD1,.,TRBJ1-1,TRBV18,TGTGCCAGCTCACCATCACAAACAGGGGGATTGGAAGCTTTCTTT,CASSPSQTGGLEAFF
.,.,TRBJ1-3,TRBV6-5,TGTGCCAGCAGTTACGCGTCGAGCTCTGGAAACACCATATATTTT,CASSYASSSGNTIYF
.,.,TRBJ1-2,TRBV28,TGTGCCAGCAGTCGGACGGTTTCGAACTATGGCTACACCTTC,CASSRTVSNYGYTF
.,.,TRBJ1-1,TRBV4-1,TGCGCCAGCAGCCTCATGGGCGGAGGGATGGACACTGAAGCTTTCTTT,CASSLMGGGMDTEAFF